Each of the 8 T cell receptor beta chains below was sequenced from the same sample in a study of identical twins. TCRdb analysed the 5' RACE reads with MiXCR anew, one entry per CDR3 protein. The table shows around 650,000 distinct CDR3 sequences, with just over 7% occurring only once. This sample also belongs to another study, concerning yellow fever vaccine responses in identical twins.

What was sequenced was PBMCs. All receptors derive from a woman aged 18-29 years in good health.

The rearrangement links TRBV12-3 or TRBV12-4 to TRBJ1-4, with D maybe TRBD1 (5 bases). Trimming pared 5 bases from V and 8 bases from J, leaving 15 bases between. This CDR3 is built from 14 residues. The CDR3 nucleotides read TGTGCCAGCAGTCCACAACTGGGGGGGGAAAAACTGTTTTTT. It specifies CASSPQLGGEKLFF.

CDR3 sequence reads: CSAPFAGGPDTGELFF. The CDR3 nucleotides read TGCAGTGCCCCCTTTGCGGGGGGGCCTGACACCGGGGAGCTGTTTTTT. The chain uses TRBV20-1 and TRBJ2-2, with 9 bases lining up with TRBD2. J lost 3 bases, V lost 6 bases, and 11 bases had no gene match. Germline lookup yields CDR1 DFQATT and CDR2 SNEGSKA (reference sequence). The CDR3 is 16 amino acids.

The chain recombines TRBV29-1 with TRBJ2-1, with no clear D. V was trimmed by 2 bases and J by 7 bases, leaving 9 bases between them. CDR1 is SQVTM and CDR2 is ANQGSEA in the germline V gene. This CDR3 is 12 amino acids long. CDR3 DNA sequence: TGCAGCGTTGAAAGGGCAAATAATGAGCAGTTCTTC. Its translation is CSVERANNEQFF.

This clonotype was recorded many times. DNA for the CDR3: TGTGCCAGCACCCGGACTAGCGGGAACTCCTACAATGAGCAGTTCTTC. Translating gives CASTRTSGNSYNEQFF. V is TRBV7-2 and J is TRBJ2-1, with 12 positions matching TRBD2. There are 16 residues in the CDR3. V trimming: 7 bases; J trimming: 0 bases; junction bases outside the gene matches: 4. CDR1 is SGHTA, CDR2 FQGNSA, per germline.

Ten or more counts support this clonotype. The rearrangement uses TRBV7-2 and TRBJ1-1; the match to TRBD1 covers 7 bases. The CDR3 has 16 residues. The germline CDR1 and CDR2 sequences are SGHTA and FQGNSA. Germline trimming cut 5 bases from V and 1 base from J; bases unmatched to any gene: 10. CDR3 amino acids: CASSDRALNRNTEAFF. In DNA, the CDR3 is TGTGCCAGCAGCGACAGGGCATTGAACCGGAACACTGAAGCTTTCTTT.

The chain uses TRBV24-1 and TRBJ2-7, with 8 bases identical to TRBD1. Losses at the gene ends were 3 bases for V and 4 bases for J; bases not matched to a gene: 10. Germline V lookup: CDR1 KGHDR, CDR2 SFDVKD. The CDR3 sequence is 16 residues long. This CDR3 is CATSDIGEQGVYEQYV. In nucleotides, the CDR3 is TGTGCCACCAGTGATATCGGGGAACAGGGGGTGTACGAGCAGTACGTC.

This clonotype showed up many times. The chain employs TRBV12-3 or TRBV12-4 and TRBJ2-2, with 8 bases lining up with TRBD2. This CDR3 region has 14 residues. V was clipped by 1 base and J by 5 bases; unmatched bases: 0. The CDR3 region is CASSLVAGTGELFF. The CDR3 bases are TGTGCCAGCAGTTTAGTAGCGGGGACCGGGGAGCTGTTTTTT.

This chain links TRBV15 with TRBJ2-6; the match to TRBD1 covers 8 bases. CDR1 and CDR2 from the germline V gene are LNHNV and YYDKDF (reference sequence). The CDR3 covers 17 residues. Trimming cost V 4 bases and J 4 bases; bases outside gene matches: 9. CDR3 sequence (DNA): TGTGCCACCAGCAAGAGACAGGGGAAGGAGGGGGCCAACGTCCTGACTTTC. This translates into CATSKRQGKEGANVLTF. The whole variable domain, filled in from reference TRBV15 and TRBJ2-6, reads DAMVIQNPRYQVTQFGKPVTLSCSQTLNHNVMYWYQQKSSQAPKLLFHYYDKDFNNEADTPDNFQSRRPNTSFCFLDIRSPGLGDTAMYLCATSKRQGKEGANVLTFGAGSRLTVL.